A selection of T cell receptor beta chains follows, all from one sample in a study of metastatic and nonmetastatic thyroid tumors. TCRdb re-called clones from the PCR reads using MiXCR. The table records 35,000 to 50,000 clones, roughly a fifth of them present only once. Material for sequencing was blood. Source of these receptors: a female donor with papillary thyroid cancer or a benign thyroid nodule (not recorded which). Some clones in this sample may be carry-over from other donors' samples. Both conserved end residues are part of each CDR3. A D gene is named only where the DNA matches it firmly. Expanded clones get a size class; other rows say once, few or many, or leave the size out.

CDR3 DNA: TGTGCCAGCAGCGCGATGAACACTGAAGCTTTCTTT
CDR3 protein: CASSAMNTEAFF
D gene: -
clone size: many
J gene: TRBJ1-1
V gene: TRBV2

CDR3 DNA: TGTGCCAGTTGGGGGTCCTACGAGCAGTACTTC
CDR3 protein: CASWGSYEQYF
D gene: -
clone size: medium-sized
J gene: TRBJ2-7
V gene: TRBV27

CDR3 DNA: TGTGCCAGCAGCCTCCAGACAGGCTACGAGCAGTACTTC
CDR3 protein: CASSLQTGYEQYF
D gene: -
clone size: few
J gene: TRBJ2-7
V gene: TRBV3-1

CDR3 DNA: TGTGCCATCAGTTGTCCCACCGGACAAGGGGGAACGAACACCGGGGAGCTGTTTTTT
CDR3 protein: CAISCPTGQGGTNTGELFF
D gene: -
clone size: -
J gene: TRBJ2-2
V gene: TRBV10-3

CDR3 DNA: TGTGCCAGCAGTTTGGGTAGGGGTTTCTACGAGCAGTACTTC
CDR3 protein: CASSLGRGFYEQYF
D gene: -
clone size: medium-sized
J gene: TRBJ2-7
V gene: TRBV27

CDR3 DNA: TGTGCCAGCGGGCAGTGGACGGCTAGCACAGATACGCAGTATTTT
CDR3 protein: CASGQWTASTDTQYF
D gene: -
clone size: -
J gene: TRBJ2-3
V gene: TRBV2

CDR3 DNA: TGTGCCAGCAGTGAGCCGGACTATGGGTACGGAGCTTTCTTT
CDR3 protein: CASSEPDYGYGAFF
D gene: -
clone size: many
J gene: TRBJ1-1
V gene: TRBV25-1

CDR3 DNA: TGCGCCAGCAGCTTGGGTCTAGCGGGAGTGGGCTACAATGAGCAGTTCTTC
CDR3 protein: CASSLGLAGVGYNEQFF
D gene: TRBD2
clone size: few
J gene: TRBJ2-1
V gene: TRBV5-1

CDR3 DNA: TGCAGTGCTAGAGATGGTGGGAAAGTCCTTTACAATGAGCAGTTCTTC
CDR3 protein: CSARDGGKVLYNEQFF
D gene: -
clone size: many
J gene: TRBJ2-1
V gene: TRBV20-1

CDR3 DNA: TGTGCCAGCAGCTTAGCGGGACAGGTTTACAATGAGCAGTTCTTC
CDR3 protein: CASSLAGQVYNEQFF
D gene: TRBD1
clone size: many
J gene: TRBJ2-1
V gene: TRBV7-9

CDR3 DNA: TGTGCCAGCAGTACCCGTACTATCGGGAGGGGGGCAGATACGCAGTATTTT
CDR3 protein: CASSTRTIGRGADTQYF
D gene: TRBD2
clone size: -
J gene: TRBJ2-3
V gene: TRBV28

CDR3 DNA: TGCAGTGCTAGATTGGCGGGAGGTAAAGAGACCCAGTACTTC
CDR3 protein: CSARLAGGKETQYF
D gene: TRBD2
clone size: many
J gene: TRBJ2-5
V gene: TRBV20-1

CDR3 DNA: TGTGCCAGCATTTCCTTATCGGGCCGTTACAATGAGCAGTTCTTC
CDR3 protein: CASISLSGRYNEQFF
D gene: -
clone size: -
J gene: TRBJ2-1
V gene: TRBV6-5

CDR3 DNA: TGCGCCAGCAGCCAGGAGGACAGGGCCGGAAACACCATATATTTT
CDR3 protein: CASSQEDRAGNTIYF
D gene: TRBD1
clone size: -
J gene: TRBJ1-3
V gene: TRBV4-1

CDR3 DNA: TGTGCCTGGAGTCATGGGAGGAATATGAACACTGAAGCTTTCTTT
CDR3 protein: CAWSHGRNMNTEAFF
D gene: -
clone size: few
J gene: TRBJ1-1
V gene: TRBV30

CDR3 DNA: TGTGCCAGCAGTTTAGGAGGGGTGATTCAGCCCCAGCATTTT
CDR3 protein: CASSLGGVIQPQHF
D gene: -
clone size: many
J gene: TRBJ1-5
V gene: TRBV12-3/TRBV12-4

CDR3 DNA: TGCGCCAGCAGCCTAGGGACACCGAACACTGAAGCTTTCTTT
CDR3 protein: CASSLGTPNTEAFF
D gene: -
clone size: many
J gene: TRBJ1-1
V gene: TRBV4-1

CDR3 DNA: TGCAGTGCTCTACCGGCCGACAGTCTGAGGGAGGCTTTCTTT
CDR3 protein: CSALPADSLREAFF
D gene: -
clone size: many
J gene: TRBJ1-1
V gene: TRBV20-1

CDR3 DNA: TGCGCCAGCAGCTTGGGACAGGGAAACGAGCAGTACTTC
CDR3 protein: CASSLGQGNEQYF
D gene: TRBD1
clone size: -
J gene: TRBJ2-7
V gene: TRBV5-1

CDR3 DNA: TGTGCTAGTTCCCTAGCCCGGGATACGCAGTATTTT
CDR3 protein: CASSLARDTQYF
D gene: -
clone size: many
J gene: TRBJ2-3
V gene: TRBV12-5

CDR3 DNA: TGTGCCAGCAGCCTTAATCATGCAACTAATGAAAAACTGTTTTTT
CDR3 protein: CASSLNHATNEKLFF
D gene: -
clone size: -
J gene: TRBJ1-4
V gene: TRBV4-2

CDR3 DNA: TGTGCCAGCAGCCTCCGGGCTCGCACCGGGGAGCTGTTTTTT
CDR3 protein: CASSLRARTGELFF
D gene: -
clone size: many
J gene: TRBJ2-2
V gene: TRBV3-1

CDR3 DNA: TGCAGTGCCAGGACAGGGGGAGGATACTACGAGCAGTACTTC
CDR3 protein: CSARTGGGYYEQYF
D gene: TRBD1
clone size: many
J gene: TRBJ2-7
V gene: TRBV20-1

CDR3 DNA: TGTGCCACCAGTGACGGTTATCAGCCCCAGCATTTT
CDR3 protein: CATSDGYQPQHF
D gene: -
clone size: many
J gene: TRBJ1-5
V gene: TRBV24-1

CDR3 DNA: TGTGCCAGCAGATCCTCCCAGCGGGGGCAATTCAACACTGAAGCTTTCTTT
CDR3 protein: CASRSSQRGQFNTEAFF
D gene: -
clone size: many
J gene: TRBJ1-1
V gene: TRBV7-9

CDR3 DNA: TGTGCCACCAGGACAGGGAAGTATAGCAATCAGCCCCAGCATTTT
CDR3 protein: CATRTGKYSNQPQHF
D gene: TRBD1
clone size: many
J gene: TRBJ1-5
V gene: TRBV24-1

CDR3 DNA: TGTGCCAGCAGTTACGTGGGCCCTTATCGGGAGCAGTTCTTC
CDR3 protein: CASSYVGPYREQFF
D gene: -
clone size: medium-sized
J gene: TRBJ2-1
V gene: TRBV6-6

CDR3 DNA: TGCAGTGCTAGTCCGCCGGGCCTGGCGTTAGATACGCAGTGTTTT
CDR3 protein: CSASPPGLALDTQCF
D gene: -
clone size: -
J gene: TRBJ2-3
V gene: TRBV20-1

CDR3 DNA: TGTGCCAGCCGGACCGGGAGGGCCAGGGATACGCAGTATTTT
CDR3 protein: CASRTGRARDTQYF
D gene: TRBD2
clone size: many
J gene: TRBJ2-3
V gene: TRBV28

CDR3 DNA: TGTGCCAGCAGTTTGGGGACTAGCGGGAGCAGTTACTTC
CDR3 protein: CASSLGTSGSSYF
D gene: TRBD2
clone size: medium-sized
J gene: TRBJ2-7
V gene: TRBV27

CDR3 DNA: TGTGCCAGCAGCTTGCGGGGACTCAGAATCAATGAGCAGTTCTTC
CDR3 protein: CASSLRGLRINEQFF
D gene: -
clone size: few
J gene: TRBJ2-1
V gene: TRBV7-6

CDR3 DNA: TGCGCCAGCAGCCAAACCGGACTGGAGACCCAGTACTTC
CDR3 protein: CASSQTGLETQYF
D gene: -
clone size: many
J gene: TRBJ2-5
V gene: TRBV4-1

CDR3 DNA: TGTGCCAGCAGCCGGACAGGGGTCCGAGATACGCAGTATTTT
CDR3 protein: CASSRTGVRDTQYF
D gene: TRBD1
clone size: many
J gene: TRBJ2-3
V gene: TRBV7-8

CDR3 DNA: TGTGCCAGCAGTCTGGGCGGGGGGGCCACCGGCGAGCTGTTTTTT
CDR3 protein: CASSLGGGATGELFF
D gene: TRBD2
clone size: -
J gene: TRBJ2-2
V gene: TRBV12-3/TRBV12-4

CDR3 DNA: TGCAGTGCTAGAACGGAATTCGACGGACCCGAAGCTTTCTTT
CDR3 protein: CSARTEFDGPEAFF
D gene: -
clone size: many
J gene: TRBJ1-1
V gene: TRBV20-1

CDR3 DNA: TGTGCCACCAGCGGGACAGGTGCCGGGGAGCTGTTTTTT
CDR3 protein: CATSGTGAGELFF
D gene: -
clone size: -
J gene: TRBJ2-2
V gene: TRBV6-1

CDR3 DNA: TGTGCCAGTAGTATTAAGGATGGATCCTACGAGCAGTACTTC
CDR3 protein: CASSIKDGSYEQYF
D gene: -
clone size: many
J gene: TRBJ2-7
V gene: TRBV19

CDR3 DNA: TGTGCCAGCAGCCACACAGGGCTCAGCACAGATACGCAGTATTTT
CDR3 protein: CASSHTGLSTDTQYF
D gene: -
clone size: large
J gene: TRBJ2-3
V gene: TRBV3-1

CDR3 DNA: TGTGCCAGCATCTGGGGGGTGAGCACAGATACGCAGTATTTT
CDR3 protein: CASIWGVSTDTQYF
D gene: -
clone size: -
J gene: TRBJ2-3
V gene: TRBV5-6

CDR3 DNA: TGTGCCAGCATTTTTGTGACAGCCTACGAGCAGTACTTC
CDR3 protein: CASIFVTAYEQYF
D gene: -
clone size: -
J gene: TRBJ2-7
V gene: TRBV6-2/TRBV6-3

CDR3 DNA: TGTGTCAGTAGTCCCCCCGAGGCTAATGAAAAACTGTTTTTT
CDR3 protein: CVSSPPEANEKLFF
D gene: -
clone size: once
J gene: TRBJ1-4
V gene: TRBV11-2

CDR3 DNA: TGTGCCAGCACCTCCTCGGGACAGGGGTATGAAGCTTTCTTT
CDR3 protein: CASTSSGQGYEAFF
D gene: TRBD1
clone size: many
J gene: TRBJ1-1
V gene: TRBV28

CDR3 DNA: TGTGCCAGCAGTTTATACGGGAGGGCCCGCGAGCAGTACTTC
CDR3 protein: CASSLYGRAREQYF
D gene: TRBD2
clone size: many
J gene: TRBJ2-7
V gene: TRBV28

CDR3 DNA: TGCAGTGCTAGATATAGCGGGAATCTTCAAGAGACCCAGTACTTC
CDR3 protein: CSARYSGNLQETQYF
D gene: TRBD2
clone size: many
J gene: TRBJ2-5
V gene: TRBV20-1

CDR3 DNA: TGCAGTGCTATGTTCTCGGGCTTATCTCAGCCCCAGCATTTT
CDR3 protein: CSAMFSGLSQPQHF
D gene: -
clone size: many
J gene: TRBJ1-5
V gene: TRBV20-1

CDR3 DNA: TGTGCCTGGAGTATCCGGGACACGGCCTCCTACGAGCAGTACTTC
CDR3 protein: CAWSIRDTASYEQYF
D gene: -
clone size: many
J gene: TRBJ2-7
V gene: TRBV30

CDR3 DNA: TGTGCCAGCAGCTTGGGGGGAGGAAGCAATCAGCCCCAGCATTTT
CDR3 protein: CASSLGGGSNQPQHF
D gene: -
clone size: -
J gene: TRBJ1-5
V gene: TRBV11-3

CDR3 DNA: TGTGCCTGGCTCAGTGGGCTAGCGGGGATACGGGGTGAGCAGTTCTTC
CDR3 protein: CAWLSGLAGIRGEQFF
D gene: TRBD2
clone size: many
J gene: TRBJ2-1
V gene: TRBV30

CDR3 DNA: TGCAGTGCTACGAGATTGGTCAACGAGCAGTTCTTC
CDR3 protein: CSATRLVNEQFF
D gene: -
clone size: -
J gene: TRBJ2-1
V gene: TRBV20-1

CDR3 DNA: TGTGCCTGGAGTAGCGCAGGGGAGGACGGTAGTGAAAAACTGTTTTTT
CDR3 protein: CAWSSAGEDGSEKLFF
D gene: -
clone size: many
J gene: TRBJ1-4
V gene: TRBV30

CDR3 DNA: TGTGCCAGCAGCCTTAGCGGGCCCTACAATGAGCAGTTCTTC
CDR3 protein: CASSLSGPYNEQFF
D gene: TRBD2
clone size: many
J gene: TRBJ2-1
V gene: TRBV11-3

CDR3 DNA: TGTGCCAGCAGCTGGGGGGGGGATACTGAAGCTTTCTTT
CDR3 protein: CASSWGGDTEAFF
D gene: -
clone size: many
J gene: TRBJ1-1
V gene: TRBV5-5

CDR3 DNA: TGTTCCAGCCTGGGCTTTCGGGATGTCCGCGAGCAGTACTTC
CDR3 protein: CSSLGFRDVREQYF
D gene: -
clone size: few
J gene: TRBJ2-7
V gene: TRBV2

CDR3 DNA: TGTGCCAGCAGTGCCCTTGACAGCGGGGATACGCAGTATTTT
CDR3 protein: CASSALDSGDTQYF
D gene: -
clone size: few
J gene: TRBJ2-3
V gene: TRBV27

CDR3 DNA: TGCGCCAGCAGCTTGGCGGGATCGACCTACAATGAGCAGTTCTTC
CDR3 protein: CASSLAGSTYNEQFF
D gene: -
clone size: many
J gene: TRBJ2-1
V gene: TRBV5-1

CDR3 DNA: TGCGCCAGCAGCTTGGTGGCGGGAGGGAGCTCCTACGAGCAGTACTTC
CDR3 protein: CASSLVAGGSSYEQYF
D gene: TRBD2
clone size: -
J gene: TRBJ2-7
V gene: TRBV5-1

CDR3 DNA: TGTGCCAGCAGCTTTAGGGCTCGTGGCTACACCTTC
CDR3 protein: CASSFRARGYTF
D gene: -
clone size: many
J gene: TRBJ1-2
V gene: TRBV12-3/TRBV12-4

CDR3 DNA: TGTGCCATCCCGGGACAGGCCTACGAGCAGTACTTC
CDR3 protein: CAIPGQAYEQYF
D gene: TRBD1
clone size: few
J gene: TRBJ2-7
V gene: TRBV6-1

CDR3 DNA: TGTGCCAGCAGCCACGTGTGGGGGGAAGCTTTCTTT
CDR3 protein: CASSHVWGEAFF
D gene: -
clone size: -
J gene: TRBJ1-1
V gene: TRBV7-2